This record concerns one T cell receptor (beta chain) sequence. Its specific antigen is unknown. One base away there is no much larger clone; base qualities are not given. The sample comes from a study of post-analysis software for immune sequencing data (dated by TCRdb to 2015 to 2017). In terms of the full investigation: Relapsing-remitting, secondary progressive and progressive-relapsing multiple sclerosis were recorded as disease courses, and subtype annotation was lacking for some patients. The patient repertoires were set against eleven to twelve previously published healthy control repertoires from donors whose ages ranged from about 6 to 27 years. A subset of samples was prepared in parallel using single-end sample barcoding, then pooled and co-amplified after Illumina adapter ligation. General conclusions and limits of the study: The multiple sclerosis patient group was slightly younger than the control group. Direct clustering with F measure showed strong co-clustering of samples prepared in the same batch, prompting a batch-effect correction. Patients showed significantly higher frequencies than controls for roughly five TRBV segments, among them TRBV5-6, TRBV5-1 and TRBV20-1. Significantly lower normalized Chao1 diversity was found in multiple sclerosis patients than in controls, suggesting substantial peripheral T-cell clonal expansion.

Libraries were made using PCR. Sequencing was performed on an Illumina HiSeq 2500. To reduce PCR and sequencing biases, unique molecular identifiers were incorporated into the TCR beta cDNA libraries. Some 500,000 cDNA molecules were obtained per 1 to 10 million input T cells, so each molecule approximated one T cell. The patient libraries were prepared and sequenced using the same protocol as the earlier healthy control dataset. Samples belonging to the same batch were prepared together, multiplexed and sequenced on a shared HiSeq lane. Processing in the source paper ran as follows. Raw barcoded reads were processed with MIGEC, discarding single-read molecular identifier groups before consensus assembly and CDR3 extraction. Clonotype tables were post-analysed with VDJtools, normalizing diversity by down-sampling all datasets to the smallest sample size. To correct batch-related cross-sample contamination, repertoire overlap clustering matched CDR3 amino acid sequences but not nucleotide sequences. The raw public reads went through TCRdb reprocessing: fastp at Q25, MiXCR clone calling, in-frame beta chains kept. Rows with one shared CDR3 protein collapse into an entry with the most common genes and DNA. TCRdb, not the original authors, processed these V and J calls. The sample profile shows hundreds of thousands of distinct CDR3 sequences; roughly half of them were found once. The leading ten clones occupy approximately 4.4% of the sample.

To demonstrate the VDJtools post-analysis software, the study profiled TCR beta repertoires from the peripheral blood of approximately twelve young patients with multiple sclerosis. Multiple sclerosis patients were children and adolescents aged roughly 6 to 16 years. V loses 9 bases of germline sequence and J loses 0 bases, and the interval between the two ends is 8 bases. The CDR3 spans 13 residues, from the cysteine through the phenylalanine. This entry keeps only the CDR3 DNA: 39 bases, framed from base 1. Sequences KGHDR (CDR1) and SFDVKD (CDR2) are obtained from the germline V gene. Sequencing was done on a sample of blood. The sequence came from a girl aged 5 to 17 with multiple sclerosis. The chain joins TRBV24-1 to TRBJ2-1, with the D segment identity uncertain. The DNA sequence is TGTGCCACCGGCACGAGCTCCTACAATGAGCAGTTCTTC. Translated, it gives CATGTSSYNEQFF.